This record concerns one T cell receptor beta chain sequence. This clonotype was counted many times. This receptor's antigen is unknown. No qualities accompany the bases; no much larger clone lies one base away. The sample belongs to a study of T-cell reconstitution after alpha-beta-depleted transplantation in children listed by TCRdb under 2016. Regarding the research as a whole: Using TCR repertoire profiling, the study followed T-cell immune reconstitution in a quantitative way in children after TCRalphabeta/CD19-depleted allogeneic hematopoietic cell transplantation.

The germline V gene provides CDR1 MNHEY and CDR2 SVGAGI. The CDR3 runs 15 residues from the cysteine to the phenylalanine. The entry retains the CDR3 DNA only, 45 bases that are in frame from base 1. V drops 2 bases and J drops 1 base, leaving 8 bases in between. Receptors were amplified or captured by PCR. Sequenced using an Illumina HiSeq 2500. Molecular barcoding was employed in the preparation of TCR libraries, with unique molecular identifiers being used to normalize TCRbeta repertoire quantification. TCRdb reran the public reads through fastp at Q25 and MiXCR, keeping productive beta chains. Entries are consolidated by CDR3 protein sequence, retaining the most common genes and DNA. The sample table holds 300,000 to 400,000 distinct CDR3 sequences, of which less than 15% were seen once. Together, the top ten hold 4.3% of the sample.

This chain joins TRBV6-5 to TRBJ2-2; no D gene call is confident. The sequence derives from a human donor who donated a stem cell graft to a child with Fanconi anemia. Sequences were derived from PBMCs, sampled from the stem cell graft. The CDR3 region has the sequence CASSYGVGNTGELFF. The DNA sequence reads TGTGCCAGCAGTTACGGGGTCGGGAACACCGGGGAGCTGTTTTTT.